This TCR beta chain was found in a study of a mutant IDH1 vaccine in newly diagnosed glioma. At the level of the study: Receipt of radiotherapy, temozolomide, or both preceded the study, and most received both.

Findings of the study overall: Evidence of vaccine-induced immune responses was documented in 85% to 95% of patients. Top-clonotype changes in peripheral T cells seemed unrelated to pseudoprogression.

Sequencing used immunoSEQ multiplex PCR; TCRdb keeps in-frame clones, though not all of them. The sample gives 100,000 to 120,000 clones, about 90% of which show up once; roughly 0.62% is in the top ten. Documented time point: week 11, during vaccination. Alongside topical imiquimod, each dose of vaccine comprised 300 ug of mutant IDH1 20-mer peptide. Each tumor in the donors was a new WHO grade 3 or 4 astrocytoma, IDH1-mutant and ATRX-lost. Comment on this clone: What it binds is not known.

The TCR sequence derives from a woman between 45 and 65 years old with glioma. This material consisted of PBMCs, taken from a glioma patient whose treatment included an IDH1 peptide vaccine.

DNA for the CDR3: TGCGCCAGCAGCCAAGAACGGAGCCTTAGGGGCAATCAGCCCCAGCATTTT. Protein sequence: CASSQERSLRGNQPQHF. The chain carries TRBV4-1 and TRBJ1-5; D is unresolved. CDR3 length: 17 residues. The germline V gene encodes CDR1 MGHRA and CDR2 YSYEKL. The V gene lost 0 bases and the J gene lost 2 bases, with 14 bases spanning the gap.